Below, one T cell receptor (beta chain) is given with its context. The target antigen is unknown. The data are from a study of CD8+CD57+ T cells in acquired aplastic anemia. Study information: Sorted CD4+ and CD8+ cells yielded roughly 3 ug of DNA on average. Study results and limitations: Common to patients and controls were twenty-nine CD8+ CDR3 sequences. Controls and patients did not differ significantly in CD8+ Simpson's diversity.

According to the study, genomic DNA was the template for TCR beta VDJ and CDR3 profiling. TCRdb passed the reads through MiXCR, listing each CDR3 protein once. Of hundreds of thousands of distinct CDR3 sequences in the sample, less than 85% were seen once. Individuals selected for sequencing had exhibited CD8+CD57+ cell expansion on flow cytometry. Severe acquired aplastic anemia affected all patients. Germline-derived CDR1 and CDR2 are SGDLS and YYNGEE. The V gene end was trimmed by 5 bases and the J gene end by 14 bases; junction bases not matched to a gene: 18. The CDR3 is 15 residues long. This TCR was sampled from a human donor with aplastic anemia. The gene calls are TRBV9 and TRBJ1-4, with TRBD1 matching 7 bases. The material sequenced was sorted CD4+, CD8+, or CD8+CD57+ T cells (not recorded which) from PBMCs. The CDR3: CASSRTGASNDTLFF. The CDR3, as DNA: TGTGCCAGCAGTCGGACAGGAGCAAGTAATGATACGCTGTTTTTT.